One sample yielded the 30 T cell receptor beta chains listed below, sequenced in a study of STAT5B mutations in CD4+ large granular lymphocyte leukemia. Profiling relied on immunoSEQ multiplex PCR, and the TCRdb table lists in-frame clones only, not all of them. Of under 8,500 clones in the sample, nearly 90% were seen once. Input material: PBMCs. All receptors derive from an older woman with CD4+ T-cell large granular lymphocyte leukemia.

The CDR3 protein is CASSPGQNYGYTF. As DNA, the CDR3 is TGTGCCAGCAGTCCGGGACAGAACTATGGCTACACCTTC. The chain is built from TRBV28 and TRBJ1-2, with 7 bases that match TRBD1. Germline V gene sequence: CDR1 MDHEN, CDR2 SYDVKM. J gave up 2 bases and V 5 bases, and 2 bases lay outside the gene matches. CDR3 length: 13 amino acids.

The genes are TRBV5-4 and TRBJ1-5; D gene uncertain. Germline V gene lookup returns CDR1 SGHNT and CDR2 YYREEE (reference sequence). The germline V and J ends were trimmed by 3 bases and 7 bases, with 14 bases remaining between them. The CDR3 spans 14 residues. The CDR3 DNA reads as TGTGCCAGCAGCTCTGGTGGGATGAGGCAGCCCCAGCATTTT. This codes for CASSSGGMRQPQHF.

This clone has more than one count but fewer than ten. The chain is built from TRBV2 and TRBJ1-2; D might be TRBD1 (5 bases). The CDR3 is 13 residues long. V was cut by 3 bases and J by 8 bases, with 13 bases left in between. Germline V lookup: CDR1 SNHLY, CDR2 FYNNEI. CDR3 DNA: TGTGCCAGCAGTGAGCAGGGTGCGTGGGGCTACACCTTC. This encodes CASSEQGAWGYTF.

The CDR3 loop is CATSRGETGGREKLFF. As DNA, the CDR3 is TGTGCCACCAGCAGGGGAGAGACAGGGGGAAGGGAAAAACTGTTTTTT. The V gene is TRBV15, the J gene TRBJ1-4; 9 nucleotides match TRBD1. The CDR3 is made up of 16 amino acids. CDR1 LNHNV and CDR2 YYDKDF come from the germline V gene (reference sequence). J lost 8 bases, V lost 3 bases, and 10 bases had no gene match. Full variable domain (remainder filled in from reference TRBV15 and TRBJ1-4): DAMVIQNPRYQVTQFGKPVTLSCSQTLNHNVMYWYQQKSSQAPKLLFHYYDKDFNNEADTPDNFQSRRPNTSFCFLDIRSPGLGDTAMYLCATSRGETGGREKLFFGSGTQLSVL.

The chain employs TRBV5-1 and TRBJ1-1; D remains unclear. Trimming cost V 0 bases and J 8 bases, with 8 bases left between them. Germline CDR1 reads SGHRS; CDR2 reads YFSETQ. This CDR3 has 12 residues. The DNA of the CDR3 is TGCGCCAGCAGCTTGGGAGGGTGGGAAGCTTTCTTT. Encoded protein: CASSLGGWEAFF.

This clone has only a few counts. The chain carries TRBV19 and TRBJ2-2; D remains ambiguous. Between the trimmed V and J ends, which lost 5 bases and 6 bases, there was a span of 7 bases. Germline V gene data show CDR1 as LNHDA and CDR2 as SQIVND (reference sequence). The CDR3 loop spans 12 amino acids. The CDR3 DNA reads TGTGCCAGTAGTTTTGGGTCCGGGGAGCTGTTTTTT. Its translation: CASSFGSGELFF.

The table lists this clone with a few counts. In DNA, the CDR3 is TGTGCCAGCTCACCTCTAGGGGCCTGGAACACTGAAGCTTTCTTT. Translated: CASSPLGAWNTEAFF. The chain employs TRBV18 and TRBJ1-1, with a possible D match to TRBD1 (5 bases). CDR1 is KGHSH, CDR2 LQKENI, per germline. CDR3 size: 15 residues. V was shortened by 3 bases and J by 1 base, with 12 bases between the two germline ends.

The chain employs TRBV7-8 and TRBJ2-3; D is unclear. The ends were cut back, 0 bases at V and 5 bases at J, with 0 bases in the middle. From germline, CDR1 is SGHVS and CDR2 FQNEAQ. This CDR3 is built from 11 residues. The CDR3 is CASSLADTQYF. In DNA, the CDR3 is TGTGCCAGCAGCTTAGCAGATACGCAGTATTTT. Variable domain in full (rest from reference TRBV7-8 and TRBJ2-3): GAGVSQSPRYKVAKRGQDVALRCDPISGHVSLFWYQQALGQGPEFLTYFQNEAQLDKSGLPSDRFFAERPEGSVSTLKIQRTQQEDSAVYLCASSLADTQYFGPGTRLTVL.

This chain connects TRBV28 to TRBJ2-7; D unclear. This CDR3 is built from 15 residues. Germline V gives CDR1 MDHEN, CDR2 SYDVKM. Trimming removed 4 bases at V and 2 bases at J, with 15 bases between. Written as DNA, the CDR3 is TGTGCCAGCAGTTCCTTAACCAGCTCCCCCTACGAGCAGTACTTC. Encoded protein: CASSSLTSSPYEQYF.

The chain couples TRBV5-8 to TRBJ1-2; D remains ambiguous. CDR1 is SGHTS and CDR2 is YDEGEE in the germline V gene. The CDR3 loop spans 12 amino acids. The germline V and J ends were trimmed by 0 bases and 4 bases, with 4 bases remaining between them. The CDR3 DNA reads TGTGCCAGCAGCTTGGGGAGCTATGGCTACACCTTC. Translating gives CASSLGSYGYTF.

The chain couples TRBV6-6 to TRBJ2-1; the match to TRBD1 covers 7 bases. CDR1 MNHNY and CDR2 SVGAGI come from the germline V gene (reference sequence). The CDR3 totals 14 residues. Trimming cost V 5 bases and J 5 bases; bases outside gene matches: 6. The CDR3 loop reads CASSPHDRDNEQFF. CDR3 DNA sequence: TGTGCCAGCAGTCCTCACGACAGGGACAATGAGCAGTTCTTC.

The gene calls are TRBV14 and TRBJ2-1; D is undetermined. Germline CDR1 is SGHDN and CDR2 is FVKESK. The length of the CDR3 is 14 residues. With 0 bases removed from V and 1 base from J, the gap between germline ends came to 4 bases. CDR3 sequence (DNA): TGTGCCAGCAGCCAAGACTCATCCTACAATGAGCAGTTCTTC. It specifies CASSQDSSYNEQFF.

V is TRBV10-3 and J is TRBJ1-1; no clear D. The germline CDR1 and CDR2 sequences are ENHRY and SYGVKD. Trimming took 5 bases from V and 2 from J, leaving 12 bases between them. CDR3 length: 14 amino acids. CDR3 region: CAISPRTDNTEAFF. CDR3 bases: TGTGCCATCAGTCCCCGAACAGATAACACTGAAGCTTTCTTT.

Turning to this clone: At one of its ends the junction is not consistent with the germline gene, which may arise from a read error. The rearrangement links TRBV4-1 to TRBJ2-2, with TRBD1 matching 8 bases. Germline V gene lookup returns CDR1 MGHRA and CDR2 YSYEKL. CDR3 length: 17 amino acids. CDR3 coding DNA: TGCGCCAGCAGCCAAGATAGGGGCAGGGGGCTATACCGGGGAGCTGTTTTT. It codes for CASSQDRGRGLYRGAVF.

Note on this clone: The junction departs from the called germline gene at one end, perhaps through a read error. This chain uses TRBV7-2 with TRBJ1-1, with D perhaps TRBD1 (5 bases). This CDR3 contains 12 residues. The germline gives CDR1 SGHTA, CDR2 FQGNSA. The CDR3 protein is CASSLGAGRSSF. The CDR3 DNA sequence: TGTGCCAGCAGCTTAGGGGCAGGGAGGTCCTCCTTT.

The rearrangement uses TRBV27 and TRBJ2-3; 11 nucleotides line up with TRBD2. The germline V gene has CDR1 MNHEY and CDR2 SMNVEV (reference sequence). The V gene end was trimmed by 5 bases and the J gene end by 14 bases; junction bases not matched to a gene: 6. There are 12 residues in the CDR3. For the CDR3, the DNA is TGTGCCAGCAGTGACGAACTAGCGGGGGTGTATTTT. Its translation is CASSDELAGVYF.

The chain joins TRBV27 to TRBJ1-4; D is perhaps TRBD1 (6 bases). There are 14 residues in the CDR3. CDR1 and CDR2 from the germline V gene are MNHEY and SMNVEV (reference sequence). V lost 9 bases and J 8 bases, leaving 19 bases between the germline ends. CDR3 bases: TGTGCCAGTCCCTCCGTCTATCAGGGGGAAAAACTGTTTTTT. Protein product: CASPSVYQGEKLFF.

This chain joins TRBV6-5 and TRBJ1-1, with 7 bases that match TRBD1. The germline CDR1 and CDR2 sequences are MNHEY and SVGAGI. The CDR3 runs 13 residues. Unmatched junction bases numbered 11, after V lost 6 bases and J lost 10 bases. This CDR3 is CASSTNRGSGAFF. The CDR3 DNA reads TGTGCCAGCAGCACAAACAGGGGCAGTGGAGCTTTCTTT.

J is TRBJ1-2 and V is TRBV5-1; 9 nucleotides match TRBD1. This CDR3 has 17 amino acids. The V gene's germline CDR1 is SGHRS and CDR2 YFSETQ. The V segment lost 0 bases and the J segment 4 bases; nucleotides outside the gene matches: 10. The CDR3 nucleotides read TGCGCCAGCAGCTTGGAATTTGGTGGACAGGGGTTCTATGGCTACACCTTC. It is translated as CASSLEFGGQGFYGYTF.

The genes are TRBV7-2 and TRBJ1-6; tentative D call: TRBD1 (5 bases). Trimming took 4 bases from V and 6 from J, leaving 13 bases between them. Germline assignment: CDR1 SGHTA and CDR2 FQGNSA. This CDR3 is built from 15 residues. The DNA for the CDR3 is TGTGCCAGCAGCTCGGACACCCGATCTAATTCACCCCTCCACTTT. This translates into CASSSDTRSNSPLHF. Full variable domain (outside the CDR3, taken from reference TRBV7-2 and TRBJ1-6): GAGVSQSPSNKVTEKGKDVELRCDPISGHTALYWYRQSLGQGLEFLIYFQGNSAPDKSGLPSDRFSAERTGGSVSTLTIQRTQQEDSAVYLCASSSDTRSNSPLHFGNGTRLTVT.

The chain recombines TRBV19 with TRBJ2-4; perhaps TRBD1 as D (6 bases). Germline loops: CDR1 LNHDA, CDR2 SQIVND (reference sequence). The V end was cut by 6 bases, the J end by 0 bases, with 12 bases between. The CDR3 is 15 amino acids. The CDR3 reads CASSEQGVAKNIQYF. The CDR3 nucleotides read TGTGCCAGTAGCGAACAGGGCGTAGCCAAAAACATTCAGTACTTC.

This clone was detected only once. The V and J genes are TRBV5-3 and TRBJ2-5, with 8 positions matching TRBD1. TRBV5-3 is labeled an ORF, and its function is uncertain. V lost 1 base, J lost 5 bases, and 10 bases stayed unmatched. The CDR3 spans 16 residues. As DNA, the CDR3 is TGTGCCAGAAGCTTGCCAACCGCAGGGGGCGGGGAGACCCAGTACTTC. Protein product: CARSLPTAGGGETQYF.

V and J are TRBV11-2 and TRBJ2-7; TRBD1 matches 7 bases. The ends lost 5 bases at V and 0 bases at J; junction bases unmatched: 4. The length of the CDR3 is 14 residues. Germline lookup yields CDR1 SGHAT and CDR2 FQNNGV. CDR3 region: CASSPGTVSYEQYF. The CDR3, as DNA: TGTGCCAGCAGCCCAGGGACAGTCTCCTACGAGCAGTACTTC.

The chain recombines TRBV5-8 with TRBJ1-2, with TRBD1 matching 7 bases. J gave up 7 bases and V 0 bases, and 6 bases lay outside the gene matches. Germline V lookup: CDR1 SGHTS, CDR2 YDEGEE. The CDR3 is made up of 14 amino acids. The CDR3 is CASSLEGGKGGYTF. As DNA, the CDR3 is TGTGCCAGCAGCTTGGAAGGGGGCAAAGGTGGCTACACCTTC.

V usage is TRBV6-6 and J usage is TRBJ1-2, with 9 bases identical to TRBD1. After removal of 8 bases from V and 10 bases from J, the junction contained 11 bases not matched to a gene. CDR1 and CDR2 from the germline V gene are MNHNY and SVGAGI (reference sequence). The CDR3 consists of 13 residues. The DNA for the CDR3 is TGTGCCAGCCATCTGGGACAGGGATCTCTCTACACCTTC. Translated, it gives CASHLGQGSLYTF.

This chain joins TRBV4-3 and TRBJ2-3; 11 nucleotides align to TRBD2. Germline lookup yields CDR1 LGHNA and CDR2 YSLEER. This CDR3 has 17 residues. J lost 5 bases, V lost 4 bases, and 11 bases had no gene match. CDR3 coding DNA: TGCGCCAGCAGCCGACAGCTAGCGGGGGGAATCGGAGATACGCAGTATTTT. Translation gives CASSRQLAGGIGDTQYF.

This chain connects TRBV23-1 to TRBJ2-3; D not certain. TRBV23-1 is placed among ORFs of uncertain function. The CDR3 covers 17 residues. Trimming cost V 0 bases and J 5 bases, with 18 bases left between them. The DNA of the CDR3 is TGCGCCAGCAGTCAATCGAGAGAGGCCGGCATAGGAGATACGCAGTATTTT. Translating it yields CASSQSREAGIGDTQYF.

The chain uses TRBV5-6 and TRBJ2-7; no firm D call. This CDR3 is built from 16 residues. Trimming took 3 bases from V and 0 from J, leaving 16 bases between them. Per the germline V gene, CDR1 is SGHDT and CDR2 is YYEEEE. The CDR3: CASSSLVFAPSYEQYF. Here the CDR3 DNA reads TGTGCCAGCAGCTCGTTGGTGTTTGCTCCCTCCTACGAGCAGTACTTC. Using reference TRBV5-6 and TRBJ2-7 for the parts outside the CDR3, the full variable domain is DAGVTQSPTHLIKTRGQQVTLRCSPKSGHDTVSWYQQALGQGPQFIFQYYEEEERQRGNFPDRFSGHQFPNYSSELNVNALLLGDSALYLCASSSLVFAPSYEQYFGPGTRLTVT.

The genes are TRBV11-1 and TRBJ2-3; D unclear. This CDR3 has 13 residues. CDR1 is SGHAT and CDR2 is FQDESV in the germline V gene (reference sequence). Trimming shortened V by 1 base and J by 4 bases, and 6 bases separated the two germline ends. The CDR3 loop is CASSLDLADTQYF. CDR3 nucleotides: TGTGCCAGCAGCTTAGATTTGGCAGATACGCAGTATTTT. The whole variable domain, filled in from reference TRBV11-1 and TRBJ2-3, reads EAEVAQSPRYKITEKSQAVAFWCDPISGHATLYWYRQILGQGPELLVQFQDESVVDDSQLPKDRFSAERLKGVDSTLKIQPAELGDSAMYLCASSLDLADTQYFGPGTRLTVL.

V usage is TRBV30 and J usage is TRBJ2-6; TRBD1 might be the D (6 bases). The germline V and J ends were trimmed by 4 bases and 3 bases, with 10 bases remaining between them. The V gene's germline CDR1 is GTSNPN and CDR2 SVGIG (reference sequence). The CDR3 consists of 14 residues. The CDR3 nucleotides read TGTGCCTGGATGGGGGCGGGTGGGGCCAACGTCCTGACTTTC. Its protein is CAWMGAGGANVLTF.